This TCR beta chain was captured in a study of radiation and T cells in renal cell carcinoma. For this clone: Its matching antigen is unknown.

The time point here: baseline pretreatment blood. Described treatment: 15 Gy SBRT to primary tumor, nephrectomy 4 weeks later. Clear cell pathology was present in this patient's renal cell carcinoma. Study outcomes and limitations: Without pretreatment biopsies, baseline tumor clonotype presence was undetermined.

Trimming left V 4 bases short and J 3 bases short, with 15 bases between. CDR3 size: 15 residues. From germline, CDR1 is MGHRA and CDR2 YSYEKL. TCRdb's copy holds only in-frame clones and misses some; the assay was immunoSEQ multiplex PCR. This table holds some 100,000 clones, 82% found once. The receptor was isolated from a man in his 60s with renal cell carcinoma. Source: blood, taken from a patient whose treatment included radiotherapy and nephrectomy. The V and J genes are TRBV4-1 and TRBJ2-5; TRBD2 is a possible D gene (5 bases). The CDR3 here is CASSLFTSIEETQYF. The CDR3 nucleotides read TGCGCCAGCAGCCTATTTACTAGTATCGAAGAGACCCAGTACTTC.